A single TCR beta chain is shown here with its context. The entry originates in a study of blood T cell repertoires in COVID-19. Study summary: The cDNA or gDNA used as material had been derived from T cells, B-cell-depleted T cells, or PBMCs.

Produced via immunoSEQ multiplex PCR; TCRdb's table is partial and in-frame only. This table holds 200,000 to 250,000 clones, roughly 81% found once. Germline V lookup: CDR1 LNHNV, CDR2 YYDKDF (reference sequence). The CDR3 length is 15 residues. V lost 0 bases to trimming and J lost 5 bases, with 13 bases between them. Seattle cases were enrolled at active infection and followed longitudinally. The V gene is TRBV15, the J gene TRBJ2-5; maybe TRBD2 (7 bases). The TCR originated in an elderly woman with COVID-19, enrolled during active disease. Material: peripheral blood. CDR3 protein: CATSRERGPWETQYF. The CDR3 coding sequence is TGTGCCACCAGCAGAGAGCGGGGGCCTTGGGAGACCCAGTACTTC.